The entry below describes one T cell receptor (beta chain). Its matching antigen is unknown. J gave up 2 bases and V 7 bases, and 6 bases lay outside the gene matches. CDR1 and CDR2 from the germline V gene are SNHLY and FYNNEI. This CDR3 is built from 14 residues. This specimen comes from a study of a mutant IDH1 vaccine in newly diagnosed glioma. About the study: The initiation of vaccination occurred 4-6 weeks after radiotherapy alone, or with temozolomide cycles.

Profiled with immunoSEQ multiplex PCR; TCRdb holds only in-frame clones, not every one. The sample carries 50,000 to 55,000 clones, approximately 64% recorded once. Time point of the sample: week 47, end of study. In every dose of vaccine, 300 ug of mutant IDH1 20-mer peptide was given alongside topical imiquimod. The V call is TRBV2, the J call TRBJ2-7, with 9 nucleotides matching TRBD1. The TCR sequence derives from a man in his forties with glioma. Some clones in this sample may be carry-over from other donors' samples. Sequencing was performed on peripheral blood mononuclear cells (PBMCs), taken from a glioma patient whose treatment included an IDH1 peptide vaccine. The CDR3 protein is CASNSGQGPYEQYF. The CDR3 DNA sequence: TGTGCCAGCAACTCCGGACAGGGGCCCTACGAGCAGTACTTC.